A single T cell receptor (beta chain) is shown here with its context. The sample comes from a study of blood T cell repertoires in COVID-19. Study-level background: T cells, B-cell-depleted T cells, or PBMCs supplied cDNA or gDNA.

Trimming took 4 bases from V and 5 from J, leaving 11 bases between them. Germline values: CDR1 LNHDA, CDR2 SQIVND (reference sequence). CDR3 length: 14 residues. Original processing notes: Amplifying reference gene primers gave estimates of nucleated cell counts. The protocol was immunoSEQ multiplex PCR, while the TCRdb copy is restricted to in-frame clones and leaves out a portion. V and J calls and clone size are copied from that table; D and trimming were computed from the DNA. The table has around 150,000 clones, under 85% seen once. This receptor was identified in an elderly woman with acute or convalescent COVID-19. Material: peripheral blood. V and J are TRBV19 and TRBJ1-4, with D unclear. The CDR3, as DNA: TGTGCCAGTAGTAAAGCGGATACGAATGAAAAACTGTTTTTT. Translation: CASSKADTNEKLFF.